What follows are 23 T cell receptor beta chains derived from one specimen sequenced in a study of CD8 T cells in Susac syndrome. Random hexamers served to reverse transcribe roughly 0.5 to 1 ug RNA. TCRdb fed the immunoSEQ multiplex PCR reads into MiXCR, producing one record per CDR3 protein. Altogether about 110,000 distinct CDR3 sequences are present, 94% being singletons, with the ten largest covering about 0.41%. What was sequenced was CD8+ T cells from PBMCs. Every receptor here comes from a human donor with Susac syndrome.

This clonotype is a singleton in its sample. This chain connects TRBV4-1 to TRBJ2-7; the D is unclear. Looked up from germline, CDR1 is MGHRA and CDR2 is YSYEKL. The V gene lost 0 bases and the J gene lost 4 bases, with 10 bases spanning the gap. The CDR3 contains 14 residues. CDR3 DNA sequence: TGCGCCAGCAGCCAAGAAGGGAACAGTTACGAGCAGTACTTC. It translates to CASSQEGNSYEQYF.

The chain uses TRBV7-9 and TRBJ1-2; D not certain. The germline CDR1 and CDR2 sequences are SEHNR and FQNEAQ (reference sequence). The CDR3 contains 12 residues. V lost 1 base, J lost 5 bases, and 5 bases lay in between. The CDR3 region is CASSLGFYGYTF. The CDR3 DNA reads TGTGCCAGCAGCTTAGGGTTTTATGGCTACACCTTC.

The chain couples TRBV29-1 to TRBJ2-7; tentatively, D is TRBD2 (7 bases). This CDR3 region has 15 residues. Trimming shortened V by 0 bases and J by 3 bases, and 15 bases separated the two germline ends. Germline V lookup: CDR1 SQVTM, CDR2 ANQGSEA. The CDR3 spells CSVEDRGGDGYEQYF. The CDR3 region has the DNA TGCAGCGTTGAAGATAGGGGGGGAGACGGCTACGAGCAGTACTTC.

CDR3 protein: CASSLFTGANQPQHF. Written as DNA, the CDR3 is TGCGCCAGCAGCCTCTTCACTGGGGCAAATCAGCCCCAGCATTTT. The chain has TRBV4-1 and TRBJ1-5; possibly TRBD1 for D (5 bases). This CDR3 has 15 amino acids. CDR1 is MGHRA, CDR2 YSYEKL, per germline. V lost 4 bases and J lost 4, with 14 bases in between.

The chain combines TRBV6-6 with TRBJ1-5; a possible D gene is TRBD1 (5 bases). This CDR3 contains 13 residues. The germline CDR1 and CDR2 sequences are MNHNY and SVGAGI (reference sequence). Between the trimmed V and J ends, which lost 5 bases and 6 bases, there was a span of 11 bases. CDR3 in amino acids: CASSPGFGQPQHF. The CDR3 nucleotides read TGTGCCAGCAGTCCAGGGTTTGGTCAGCCCCAGCATTTT.

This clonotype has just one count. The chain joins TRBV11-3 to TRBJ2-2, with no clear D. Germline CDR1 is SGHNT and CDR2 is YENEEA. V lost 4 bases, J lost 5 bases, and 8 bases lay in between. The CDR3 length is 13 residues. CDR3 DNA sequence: TGTGCCAGCAGCTGGATGTCGACCGGGGAGCTGTTTTTT. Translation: CASSWMSTGELFF.

CDR3 protein: CASSKRGGYNEQFF. In DNA form, the CDR3 reads TGTGCCAGCAGCAAGCGGGGGGGATACAATGAGCAGTTCTTC. The chain joins TRBV13 to TRBJ2-1; 10 bases are shared with TRBD2. The germline gives CDR1 PRHDT, CDR2 FYEKMQ (reference sequence). CDR3 length equals 14 residues. Trimming took 5 bases from V and 4 from J; bases not matched to a gene: 2.

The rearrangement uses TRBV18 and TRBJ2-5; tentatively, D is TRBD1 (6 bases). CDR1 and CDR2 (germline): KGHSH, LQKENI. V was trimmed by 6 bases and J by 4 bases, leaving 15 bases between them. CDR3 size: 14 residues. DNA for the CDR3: TGTGCCAGCTCCCCTACCGGGACAATAGAGACCCAGTACTTC. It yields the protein CASSPTGTIETQYF.

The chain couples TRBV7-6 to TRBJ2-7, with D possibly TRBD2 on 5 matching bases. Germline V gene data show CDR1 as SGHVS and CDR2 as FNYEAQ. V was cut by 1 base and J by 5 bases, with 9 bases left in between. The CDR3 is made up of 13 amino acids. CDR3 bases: TGTGCCAGCAGCTTAGAACCGGGAAACGAGCAGTACTTC. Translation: CASSLEPGNEQYF.

CDR3 in DNA: TGTGCCAGCAGCGGGCGAGGGGGCCTCAACACCGGGGAGCTGTTTTTT. The encoded protein is CASSGRGGLNTGELFF. This chain joins TRBV9 and TRBJ2-2, with 7 bases fitting TRBD1. The CDR3 runs to 16 residues. V shed 3 bases and J 2 bases; nucleotides not matched to a gene: 7. The germline gives CDR1 SGDLS, CDR2 YYNGEE.

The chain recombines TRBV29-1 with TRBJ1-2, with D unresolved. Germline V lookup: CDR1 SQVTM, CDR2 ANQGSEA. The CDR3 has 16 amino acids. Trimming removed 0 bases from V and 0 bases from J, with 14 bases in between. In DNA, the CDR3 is TGCAGCGTTGAAGAAGCAGGTTATGCCTCTAACTATGGCTACACCTTC. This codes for CSVEEAGYASNYGYTF.

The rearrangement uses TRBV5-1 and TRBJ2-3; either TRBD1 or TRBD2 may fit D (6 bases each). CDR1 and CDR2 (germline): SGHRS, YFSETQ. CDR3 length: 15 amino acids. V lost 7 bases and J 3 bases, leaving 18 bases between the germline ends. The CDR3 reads CASGVWGAVTDTQYF. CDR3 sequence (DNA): TGCGCCAGCGGGGTCTGGGGGGCTGTTACAGATACGCAGTATTTT.

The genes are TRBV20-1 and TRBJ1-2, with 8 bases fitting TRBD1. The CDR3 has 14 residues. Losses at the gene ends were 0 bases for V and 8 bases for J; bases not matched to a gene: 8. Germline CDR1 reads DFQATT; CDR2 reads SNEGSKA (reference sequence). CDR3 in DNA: TGCAGTGCTAGAGATGATTTCAGGGGGCAAGGCTACACCTTC. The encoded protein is CSARDDFRGQGYTF.

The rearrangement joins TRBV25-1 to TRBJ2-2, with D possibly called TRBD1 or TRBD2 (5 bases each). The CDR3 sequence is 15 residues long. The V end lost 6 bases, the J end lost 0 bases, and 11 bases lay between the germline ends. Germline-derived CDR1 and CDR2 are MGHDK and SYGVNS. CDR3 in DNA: TGTGCCAGCAGCGTTCGGGGCCCGAACACCGGGGAGCTGTTTTTT. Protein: CASSVRGPNTGELFF.

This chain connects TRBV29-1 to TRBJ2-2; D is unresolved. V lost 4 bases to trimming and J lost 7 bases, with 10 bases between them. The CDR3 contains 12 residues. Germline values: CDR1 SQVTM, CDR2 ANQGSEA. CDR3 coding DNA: TGCAGCGTTGTCTCAGATAGCGGGGAGCTGTTTTTT. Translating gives CSVVSDSGELFF.

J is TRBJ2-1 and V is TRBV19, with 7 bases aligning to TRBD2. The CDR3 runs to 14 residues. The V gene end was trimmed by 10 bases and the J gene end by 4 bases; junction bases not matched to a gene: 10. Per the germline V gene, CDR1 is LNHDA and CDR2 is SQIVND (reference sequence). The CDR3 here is CATLGGGLYNEQFF. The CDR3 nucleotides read TGTGCCACCCTGGGCGGGGGATTATACAATGAGCAGTTCTTC.

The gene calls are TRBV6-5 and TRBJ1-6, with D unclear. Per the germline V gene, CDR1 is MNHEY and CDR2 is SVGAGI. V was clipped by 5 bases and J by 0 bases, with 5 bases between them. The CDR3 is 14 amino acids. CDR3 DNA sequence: TGTGCCAGCAGTACAAGCTCCTATAATTCACCCCTCCACTTT. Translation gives CASSTSSYNSPLHF.

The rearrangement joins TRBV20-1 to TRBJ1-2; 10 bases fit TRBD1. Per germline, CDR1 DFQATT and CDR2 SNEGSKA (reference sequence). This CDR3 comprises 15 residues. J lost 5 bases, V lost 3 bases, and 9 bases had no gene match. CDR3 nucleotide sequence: TGCAGTGCTAGCGAGGGACAGGGGACCGTGTATGGCTACACCTTC. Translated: CSASEGQGTVYGYTF.

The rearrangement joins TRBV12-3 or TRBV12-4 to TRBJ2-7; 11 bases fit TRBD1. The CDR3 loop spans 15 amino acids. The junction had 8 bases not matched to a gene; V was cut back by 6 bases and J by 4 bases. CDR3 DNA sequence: TGTGCCAGCAGCCCCCAGGGACAGGGGGATTACGAGCAGTACTTC. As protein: CASSPQGQGDYEQYF.

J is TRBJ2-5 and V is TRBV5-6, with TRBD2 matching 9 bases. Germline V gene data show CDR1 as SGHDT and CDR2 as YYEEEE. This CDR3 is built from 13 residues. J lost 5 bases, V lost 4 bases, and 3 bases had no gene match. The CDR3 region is CASSPSGRETQYF. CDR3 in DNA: TGTGCCAGCAGCCCCAGCGGGAGGGAGACCCAGTACTTC.

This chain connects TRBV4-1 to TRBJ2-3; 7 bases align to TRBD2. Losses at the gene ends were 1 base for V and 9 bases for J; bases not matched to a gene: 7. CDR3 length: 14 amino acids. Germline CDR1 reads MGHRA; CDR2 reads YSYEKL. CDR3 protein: CASSQAQVGGTQYF. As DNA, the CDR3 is TGCGCCAGCAGCCAAGCCCAGGTGGGGGGGACGCAGTATTTT.

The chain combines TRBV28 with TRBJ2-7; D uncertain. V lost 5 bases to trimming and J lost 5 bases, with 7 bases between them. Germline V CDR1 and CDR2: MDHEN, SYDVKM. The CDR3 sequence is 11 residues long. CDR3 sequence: CASSLTDEQYF. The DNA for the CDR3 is TGTGCCAGCAGTCTGACGGACGAGCAGTACTTC.

The chain's CDR3 is CASSFWGGGQPQHF. CDR3 nucleotide sequence: TGTGCCAGCAGCTTTTGGGGGGGAGGTCAGCCCCAGCATTTT. The chain is built from TRBV5-6 and TRBJ1-5, with D tentatively TRBD1 (5 bases). Deletions cut 2 bases from V and 6 bases from J, with 12 bases between. The germline V gene has CDR1 SGHDT and CDR2 YYEEEE. This CDR3 is built from 14 residues.